The sequence of this T cell receptor (beta chain) was determined in a study of T cells in Graves' hyperthyroidism and ophthalmopathy. About the research overall: Peripheral blood collection took place at initial diagnosis, before any treatment.

Researchers took RNA transcripts and amplified the TCR beta CDR3 regions from them. During a first-round RT-PCR of the TCR CDR3, the HTBI primer set was used. A single record per CDR3 protein comes from TCRdb applying MiXCR to the multiplex PCR reads. The sample shows roughly 580,000 distinct CDR3 sequences, approximately 13% of them seen only once. At least ten counts were recorded for this clonotype. Sample: blood. The clonotype was recovered from a woman in her twenties or thirties with Graves' hyperthyroidism that later progressed to Graves' ophthalmopathy.

In nucleotides, the CDR3 is TGTGCCAGCAGTCCAGCGGGAGGGCGTTTGAATGAGCAGTTCTTC. This sequence encodes CASSPAGGRLNEQFF. The rearrangement uses TRBV12-3 or TRBV12-4 and TRBJ2-1; TRBD2 matches 10 bases. The J segment lost 7 bases and the V segment lost 5 bases, leaving 8 bases of the junction unmatched. The CDR3 loop spans 15 amino acids.